Given below is one TCR beta chain in context. The source of the sample is a study of identifying expanded T cells in peripheral blood. The CDR3 is made up of 15 amino acids. The trim removed 4 bases at V and 2 bases at J, leaving 6 bases unmatched. Germline V gives CDR1 LGHNA, CDR2 YSLEER. Sequencing used immunoSEQ multiplex PCR; TCRdb keeps in-frame clones, though not all of them. Among about 78,000 clones listed, approximately 84% were seen once. Input material: blood. The sequence came from a person aged 18 to 75 in good health. This chain uses TRBV4-3 with TRBJ2-7, with 9 bases identical to TRBD2. For the CDR3, the DNA is TGCGCCAGCAGCCTAGGACTAGCGAGAACCTACGAGCAGTACTTC. This sequence encodes CASSLGLARTYEQYF.